These T cell receptor beta chains were read from a single sample in a study of T-cell reconstitution after alpha-beta-depleted transplantation in children. In TCRdb, the PCR reads were re-called with MiXCR into one record per CDR3 protein. The sample has about 240,000 distinct CDR3 sequences; roughly a quarter are singletons. The sequencing used PBMCs, collected before TCRalphabeta/CD19-depleted stem cell transplant. The receptors were gathered from a girl aged 2 to 9 with Fanconi anemia, due to receive a stem cell transplant. The CDR3 runs from the conserved cysteine through the conserved F or W. A D gene is named only where the DNA matches it firmly. Part of the rows lack a size; the others show once, few, many or a class for expanded clones.

clone size	D gene	J gene	V gene	CDR3 protein	CDR3 DNA
many	.	TRBJ2-7	TRBV29-1	CSVERASSYEQYF	TGCAGCGTTGAACGGGCTAGCTCCTACGAGCAGTACTTC
few	.	TRBJ1-5	TRBV18	CASSPTGRSNQPQHF	TGTGCCAGCTCACCTACAGGGCGCAGCAATCAGCCCCAGCATTTT
many	.	TRBJ2-5	TRBV29-1	CSVNGVGTQYF	TGCAGCGTAAACGGAGTTGGGACCCAGTACTTC
.	TRBD2	TRBJ2-3	TRBV20-1	CSARDRLAGWADTQYF	TGCAGTGCTAGAGATCGGCTAGCGGGTTGGGCAGATACGCAGTATTTT
many	.	TRBJ2-1	TRBV29-1	CSVATNHNEQFF	TGCAGCGTTGCTACAAATCACAATGAGCAGTTCTTC
few	.	TRBJ2-1	TRBV6-5	CASRYYNEQFF	TGTGCCAGCAGGTACTACAATGAGCAGTTCTTC
.	TRBD1	TRBJ2-7	TRBV6-5	CASSYTGAGEQYF	TGTGCCAGCAGTTACACAGGGGCGGGCGAGCAGTACTTC
.	.	TRBJ2-7	TRBV4-2	CASSPTPRHEQYF	TGTGCCAGCAGCCCCACGCCCCGCCACGAGCAGTACTTC
once	TRBD1	TRBJ2-1	TRBV6-1	CASNSPDREAYNEQFF	TGTGCCAGCAACTCCCCCGACAGGGAAGCCTACAATGAGCAGTTCTTC
.	TRBD2	TRBJ2-1	TRBV20-1	CSAEEAGGPIHEQFF	TGCAGTGCCGAAGAAGCGGGAGGGCCCATCCATGAGCAGTTCTTC
few	.	TRBJ2-5	TRBV11-2	CASSLARPVGQETQYF	TGTGCCAGCAGCTTAGCCCGGCCCGTAGGCCAAGAGACCCAGTACTTC
many	.	TRBJ2-7	TRBV29-1	CSVLKSDEQYF	TGCAGCGTCCTCAAAAGTGACGAGCAGTACTTC
.	TRBD1	TRBJ2-1	TRBV6-5	CASSLAGTGLNEQFF	TGTGCCAGCAGTTTAGCCGGGACAGGACTCAATGAGCAGTTCTTC
.	TRBD1	TRBJ2-3	TRBV28	CASSFPRGQGLTDTQYF	TGTGCCAGCAGTTTCCCCAGGGGACAGGGTTTGACGGATACGCAGTATTTT
many	.	TRBJ2-7	TRBV20-1	CSGWLTYEQYF	TGCAGTGGGTGGCTTACCTACGAGCAGTACTTC
.	TRBD2	TRBJ2-7	TRBV7-9	CASSLGPSGHYEQYF	TGTGCCAGCAGCTTAGGCCCTAGCGGACACTACGAGCAGTACTTC
many	.	TRBJ1-1	TRBV4-2	CASSQDSSYNTEAFF	TGTGCCAGCAGCCAAGATAGCAGTTATAACACTGAAGCTTTCTTT
many	TRBD1	TRBJ1-1	TRBV20-1	CSAWYRGTEAFF	TGCAGTGCCTGGTACAGGGGTACTGAAGCTTTCTTT
.	TRBD1	TRBJ2-7	TRBV13	CASSPRQGSLHYEQYF	TGTGCCAGCAGCCCTCGACAGGGGAGCCTTCACTACGAGCAGTACTTC
.	.	TRBJ2-3	TRBV6-2/TRBV6-3	CASSFAEAGHTQYF	TGTGCCAGCAGTTTCGCTGAGGCGGGCCATACGCAGTATTTT
many	TRBD1	TRBJ1-5	TRBV6-7	CARVTDRADSPQHF	TGTGCCAGAGTGACGGACAGGGCCGATTCGCCCCAGCATTTT
.	.	TRBJ2-7	TRBV5-6	CAMGPGLNYEQYF	TGTGCCATGGGCCCCGGGCTCAACTACGAGCAGTACTTC
.	TRBD2	TRBJ2-7	TRBV29-1	CSAAGPNSYKQYF	TGCAGCGCAGCGGGACCAAACTCCTACAAGCAGTACTTC
many	.	TRBJ1-5	TRBV20-1	CSARAGDSNQPQHF	TGCAGTGCTAGAGCAGGGGATAGCAATCAGCCCCAGCATTTT
few	TRBD1	TRBJ2-7	TRBV3-1	CASSQTGGVPYEQYF	TGTGCCAGCAGCCAGACAGGGGGTGTCCCCTACGAGCAGTACTTC
many	TRBD2	TRBJ2-1	TRBV27	CASSLAGTNEQFF	TGTGCCAGCAGTCTAGCGGGAACCAATGAGCAGTTCTTC
many	.	TRBJ1-2	TRBV29-1	CSVGGSIYGYTF	TGCAGCGTTGGGGGAAGTATCTATGGCTACACCTTC
many	TRBD2	TRBJ2-7	TRBV25-1	CASSDPGTSGGYEQYF	TGTGCCAGCAGTGACCCTGGGACTAGCGGGGGCTACGAGCAGTACTTC
.	.	TRBJ2-7	TRBV7-6	CASSLALGHPYEQYF	TGTGCCAGCAGCTTAGCGCTCGGGCATCCCTACGAGCAGTACTTC
few	.	TRBJ2-3	TRBV20-1	CSARSTDTQYF	TGCAGTGCCCGCAGTACAGATACGCAGTATTTT
many	TRBD1	TRBJ2-7	TRBV20-1	CSAQGQGVYEQYF	TGCAGTGCCCAGGGACAGGGAGTGTACGAGCAGTACTTC
few	TRBD1	TRBJ2-5	TRBV7-8	CASRTGQGSRETQYF	TGTGCCAGCCGCACCGGACAGGGAAGTAGAGAGACCCAGTACTTC
.	.	TRBJ2-7	TRBV7-2	CASSLVAGVSYEQYF	TGTGCCAGCAGCTTAGTAGCAGGGGTATCCTACGAGCAGTACTTC
.	.	TRBJ2-5	TRBV29-1	CSVGELGFEGETQYF	TGCAGCGTTGGGGAATTGGGATTTGAGGGAGAGACCCAGTACTTC
many	.	TRBJ2-2	TRBV20-1	CSATMTTRRDTGELFF	TGCAGTGCTACAATGACGACAAGGCGGGACACCGGGGAGCTGTTTTTT
many	.	TRBJ1-4	TRBV6-5	CASSYLPGGSGSTNEKLFF	TGTGCCAGCAGTTACCTCCCGGGAGGGTCGGGTTCAACTAATGAAAAACTGTTTTTT
.	TRBD1	TRBJ2-3	TRBV29-1	CSGESQGADTQYF	TGCAGCGGTGAGTCACAGGGGGCAGATACGCAGTATTTT
many	.	TRBJ2-1	TRBV24-1	CATSGVAGSHNEQFF	TGTGCCACCAGTGGCGTCGCAGGGAGCCACAATGAGCAGTTCTTC
many	.	TRBJ2-5	TRBV29-1	CSVDRIQETQYF	TGCAGCGTTGACAGGATACAAGAGACCCAGTACTTC
many	TRBD2	TRBJ2-2	TRBV12-3/TRBV12-4	CASSQSGKHTGELFF	TGTGCCAGCAGTCAAAGCGGGAAACACACCGGGGAGCTGTTTTTT
few	.	TRBJ1-2	TRBV5-1	CASSLLGIPNYGYTF	TGCGCCAGCAGCTTATTGGGGATTCCTAACTATGGCTACACCTTC
.	.	TRBJ2-7	TRBV7-9	CASSADRREQYF	TGTGCCAGCAGCGCGGACAGACGCGAGCAGTACTTC
many	.	TRBJ2-7	TRBV29-1	CSVVVTGRNEQYF	TGCAGCGTTGTGGTTACAGGGCGGAACGAGCAGTACTTC
few	.	TRBJ2-3	TRBV29-1	CSVWGSGPDYTDTQYF	TGCAGCGTTTGGGGGAGCGGGCCCGACTACACAGATACGCAGTATTTT
few	TRBD2	TRBJ2-4	TRBV20-1	CSAREGLAAPKIQYF	TGCAGTGCTAGAGAGGGACTAGCGGCACCAAAAATTCAGTACTTC
many	TRBD1	TRBJ2-1	TRBV6-5	CASSYMGQGINEQFF	TGTGCCAGCAGTTACATGGGACAGGGGATCAATGAGCAGTTCTTC
many	TRBD2	TRBJ2-2	TRBV29-1	CSAGTSVNTGELFF	TGCAGCGCCGGGACTAGCGTGAACACCGGGGAGCTGTTTTTT
many	.	TRBJ2-7	TRBV12-3/TRBV12-4	CASSFSGNYEQYF	TGTGCCAGCAGTTTCTCCGGAAACTACGAGCAGTACTTC
.	.	TRBJ2-5	TRBV25-1	CASSEGAYQETQYF	TGTGCCAGCAGTGAGGGGGCGTACCAAGAGACCCAGTACTTC